This note documents a single T cell receptor (beta chain) sequence. This entry belongs to a study of blood T cell repertoires in COVID-19. This CDR3 comprises 17 residues. Germline trimming cut 5 bases from V and 0 bases from J; bases unmatched to any gene: 12. Germline V gene data show CDR1 as MDHEN and CDR2 as SYDVKM. Here immunoSEQ multiplex PCR was the method, and the copy in TCRdb shows in-frame clones only, minus some. The data contain approximately 47,000 clones, around 90% of them seen just once; the ten biggest clones take up roughly 19%. The clonotype originates from a man between 65 and 79 years old with active COVID-19. Sequencing was performed on peripheral blood. This sequence joins TRBV28 and TRBJ2-7, with 8 nucleotides matching TRBD2. Written as DNA, the CDR3 is TGTGCCAGCAGTGCCCGGTTCCTAGCGGGCCGCTCCTACGAGCAGTACTTC. This encodes CASSARFLAGRSYEQYF.